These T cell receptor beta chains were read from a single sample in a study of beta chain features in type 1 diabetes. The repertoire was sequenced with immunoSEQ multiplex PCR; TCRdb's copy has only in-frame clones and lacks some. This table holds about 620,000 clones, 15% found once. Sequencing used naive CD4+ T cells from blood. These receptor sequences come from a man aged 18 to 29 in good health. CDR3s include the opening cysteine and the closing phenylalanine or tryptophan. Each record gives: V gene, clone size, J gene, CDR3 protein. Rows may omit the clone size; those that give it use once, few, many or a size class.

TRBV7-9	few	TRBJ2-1	CASSFNIQAGQFF
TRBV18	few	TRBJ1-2	CASSPLREVVVNGYTF
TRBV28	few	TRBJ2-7	CASSLWTGSYEQYF
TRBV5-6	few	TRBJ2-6	CASSLGNRGTTSGANVLTF
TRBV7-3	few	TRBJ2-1	CASSLDRGGPNNEQFF
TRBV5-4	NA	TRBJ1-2	CATSTTGNYGYTF
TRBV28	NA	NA	CASLVEQYF
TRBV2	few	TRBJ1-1	CASRLTAANTEAFF
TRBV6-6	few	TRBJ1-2	CASSSTDRQGYTF
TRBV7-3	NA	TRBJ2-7	CASSSLGGAGEQYF
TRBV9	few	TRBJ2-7	CASSVEGGRAYEQYF
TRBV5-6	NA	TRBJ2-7	CASSTTYEQYF
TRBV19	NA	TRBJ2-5	CASSTRQGAEETQYF
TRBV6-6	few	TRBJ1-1	CASSYEGRMNTEAFF
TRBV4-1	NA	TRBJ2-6	CASSQDGRALATGANVLTF
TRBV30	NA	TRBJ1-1	CAWRGPGRITEAFF
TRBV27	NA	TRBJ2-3	CASSLGGTVTDTQYF
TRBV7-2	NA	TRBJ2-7	CASSPPGLEPYEQYF
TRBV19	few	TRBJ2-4	CASSPTTLAKNIQYF
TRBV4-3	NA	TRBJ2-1	CASSQSSRRTEQFF
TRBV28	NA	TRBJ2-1	CASSLNGRLEQFF
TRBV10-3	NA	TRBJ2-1	CAISESRVGAREQFF
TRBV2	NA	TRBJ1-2	CASSEWERNYGYTF
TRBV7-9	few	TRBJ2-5	CASRTGEETQYF
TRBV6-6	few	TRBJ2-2	CASGGQAFGELFF
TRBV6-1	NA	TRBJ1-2	CASSDPQVYGYTF
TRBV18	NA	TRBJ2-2	CASSPLVTGELFF
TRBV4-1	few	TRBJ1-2	CASSRGAYNYGYTF
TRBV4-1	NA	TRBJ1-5	CASSQGAVAGEGNQPQHF
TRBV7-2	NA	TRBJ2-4	CASSLKVLAGQNIQYF
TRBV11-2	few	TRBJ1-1	CASSSRRVNTEAFF
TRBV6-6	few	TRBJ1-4	CASSSQGTPNEKLFF
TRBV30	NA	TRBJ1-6	CAWRGDGSSPLHF
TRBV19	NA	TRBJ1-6	CASRWDNNNSPLHF
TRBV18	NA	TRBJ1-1	CASSPTRWDTEAFF
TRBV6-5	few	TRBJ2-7	CASSPDGRYEQYF
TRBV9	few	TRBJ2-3	CASSSPPGTDTQYF
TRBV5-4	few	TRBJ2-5	CASSYRTQETQYF
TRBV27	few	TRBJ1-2	CASSGRTDAYGYTF
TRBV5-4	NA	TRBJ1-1	CASSLGLRRRDTEAFF
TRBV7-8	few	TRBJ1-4	CASSLDSWGTNEKLFF
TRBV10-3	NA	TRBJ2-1	CAIRLTSGAYNEQFF
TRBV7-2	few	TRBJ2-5	CASSFYGGHETQYF
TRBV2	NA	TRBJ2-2	CASAGSGTGELFF
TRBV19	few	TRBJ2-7	CASSIYASPGKETYEQYF
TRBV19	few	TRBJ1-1	CASSILGEAFF
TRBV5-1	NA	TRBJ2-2	CASNSGGTGGTGELFF
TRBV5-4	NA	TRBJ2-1	CASSTSPATSGEQFF
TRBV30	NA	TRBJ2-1	CAWTRAALQGPSYNEQFF
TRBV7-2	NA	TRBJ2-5	CASRRDRQETQYF
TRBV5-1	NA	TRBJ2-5	CASSEVTSGGETQYF
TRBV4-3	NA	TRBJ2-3	CASSQDRTGRFTDTQYF
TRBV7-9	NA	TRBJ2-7	CASSLGSAGNFWEQYF
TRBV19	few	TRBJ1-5	CASLSGGGRNQPQHF
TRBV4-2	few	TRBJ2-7	CASSQDALSREQYF
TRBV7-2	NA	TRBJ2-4	CASSLLAGTGKNIQYF
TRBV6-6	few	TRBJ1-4	CASSYSTGGSEKLFF
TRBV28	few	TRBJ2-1	CASRVGTSGRVAANEQFF
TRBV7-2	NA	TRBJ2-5	CASNGHPQETQYF
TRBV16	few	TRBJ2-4	CASSQFQGIAKNIQYF